These T cell receptor beta chains were read from a single sample in a study of blood T cell repertoires in COVID-19. Generated by immunoSEQ multiplex PCR, the TCRdb table keeps only in-frame clones and is missing some. The data show 350,000 to 450,000 clones, with roughly 90% seen just once and roughly 1.2% held by the top ten. Sample: peripheral blood. These receptors originate from a man aged 35 to 55 with acute or convalescent COVID-19. CDR3s include the opening cysteine and the closing phenylalanine or tryptophan. A D gene is named only where the DNA matches it firmly. Expanded clones are given a class, and other clones once, few, many or no size at all.

abundance: .
v_gene: TRBV6-5
j_gene: TRBJ2-1
d_gene: .
CDR3nt: TGTGCCAGCAGTTACTCCACCAGCTCCTACAATGAGCAGTTCTTC
CDR3aa: CASSYSTSSYNEQFF

abundance: .
v_gene: TRBV3-1/TRBV3-2
j_gene: TRBJ1-1
d_gene: .
CDR3nt: TGTGCCAGCAGCCAAGTAGGGGGGAACACTGAAGCTTTCTTT
CDR3aa: CASSQVGGNTEAFF

abundance: .
v_gene: TRBV7-9
j_gene: TRBJ1-3
d_gene: .
CDR3nt: TGTGCCAGCAGCTCAGACAGGAGCTCTGGAAACACCATATATTTT
CDR3aa: CASSSDRSSGNTIYF

abundance: .
v_gene: TRBV30
j_gene: TRBJ2-5
d_gene: TRBD2
CDR3nt: TGTGCCTGGAGTTTCGGGACTAGCGGGAGGGGGGAGACCCAGTACTTC
CDR3aa: CAWSFGTSGRGETQYF

abundance: once
v_gene: TRBV5-4
j_gene: TRBJ2-3
d_gene: .
CDR3nt: TGTGCCAGCAGCCAGGGGATAGATACGCAGTATTTT
CDR3aa: CASSQGIDTQYF

abundance: .
v_gene: TRBV6-5
j_gene: TRBJ1-1
d_gene: .
CDR3nt: TGTGCCAGCAGTTACTCGACTCGGGTTTCCACTGAAGCTTTCTTT
CDR3aa: CASSYSTRVSTEAFF

abundance: .
v_gene: TRBV27
j_gene: TRBJ1-5
d_gene: .
CDR3nt: TGTGCCAGCAGTTTATATACTCTTCAGCCCCAGCATTTT
CDR3aa: CASSLYTLQPQHF

abundance: .
v_gene: TRBV6-2/TRBV6-3
j_gene: TRBJ1-2
d_gene: .
CDR3nt: TGTGCCAGCAGCCCCGAGGGTCGCGGCTACACCTTC
CDR3aa: CASSPEGRGYTF

abundance: .
v_gene: TRBV25-1
j_gene: TRBJ2-7
d_gene: TRBD1
CDR3nt: TGTGCCAGCAGGGCGGGACAGGGGAAACATTACGAGCAGTACTTC
CDR3aa: CASRAGQGKHYEQYF

abundance: .
v_gene: TRBV7-9
j_gene: TRBJ1-1
d_gene: .
CDR3nt: TGTGCCAGCAGCTTAGGGGTGACAGGGAACACTGAAGCTTTCTTT
CDR3aa: CASSLGVTGNTEAFF

abundance: .
v_gene: TRBV30
j_gene: TRBJ2-7
d_gene: .
CDR3nt: TGTGCCTGGAACCAGGACTCCTACGAGCAGTACTTC
CDR3aa: CAWNQDSYEQYF

abundance: few
v_gene: TRBV7-9
j_gene: TRBJ2-2
d_gene: .
CDR3nt: TGTGCCAGCAGCGTCTCTCAGGGGAACGGGGAGCTGTTTTTT
CDR3aa: CASSVSQGNGELFF

abundance: .
v_gene: TRBV19
j_gene: TRBJ2-1
d_gene: TRBD2
CDR3nt: TGTGCCAGTAGTCACCCAGGACTAGCGGGTTCCTACAATGAGCAGTTCTTC
CDR3aa: CASSHPGLAGSYNEQFF

abundance: .
v_gene: TRBV19
j_gene: TRBJ1-1
d_gene: TRBD1
CDR3nt: TGTGCCAGTACCCCGACAGGGGGCGCGAATACTGAAGCTTTCTTT
CDR3aa: CASTPTGGANTEAFF

abundance: .
v_gene: TRBV19
j_gene: TRBJ2-7
d_gene: TRBD1
CDR3nt: TGTGCCAGTAGGGAACAGGGGGCCTCCTACGAGCAGTACTTC
CDR3aa: CASREQGASYEQYF

abundance: .
v_gene: TRBV7-2
j_gene: TRBJ2-7
d_gene: .
CDR3nt: TGTGCCAGCAGCACCCCTAGCGCCTACGAGCAGTACTTC
CDR3aa: CASSTPSAYEQYF

abundance: few
v_gene: TRBV7-9
j_gene: TRBJ1-2
d_gene: .
CDR3nt: TGTGCCAGCAGCTCAGGCGGGGGTAACTATGGCTACACCTTC
CDR3aa: CASSSGGGNYGYTF

abundance: .
v_gene: TRBV5-8
j_gene: TRBJ1-4
d_gene: TRBD1
CDR3nt: TGTGCCAGCAGCCTTTTCCCGGGACAGGGGGCGAGTGAAAAACTGTTTTTT
CDR3aa: CASSLFPGQGASEKLFF

abundance: .
v_gene: TRBV9
j_gene: TRBJ1-1
d_gene: TRBD1
CDR3nt: TGTGCCAGCAGCCCAGGAGCACAGGGGTGGACTGAAGCTTTCTTT
CDR3aa: CASSPGAQGWTEAFF

abundance: .
v_gene: TRBV29-1
j_gene: TRBJ2-7
d_gene: .
CDR3nt: TGCAGCGTCTTCGGCGGGCAGGACTCCTACGAGCAGTACTTC
CDR3aa: CSVFGGQDSYEQYF

abundance: .
v_gene: TRBV7-9
j_gene: TRBJ1-1
d_gene: TRBD1
CDR3nt: TGTGCCAGCAGCAGGACAGGGCAGGGCACTGAAGCTTTCTTT
CDR3aa: CASSRTGQGTEAFF

abundance: .
v_gene: TRBV4-1
j_gene: TRBJ2-7
d_gene: .
CDR3nt: TGCGCCAGCAGCCAGGTAGGACAGAGCGAGCAGTACTTC
CDR3aa: CASSQVGQSEQYF

abundance: .
v_gene: TRBV11-2
j_gene: TRBJ1-4
d_gene: TRBD1
CDR3nt: TGTGCCAGCAGCCCGGGACAGGGGGCTAATGAAAAACTGTTTTTT
CDR3aa: CASSPGQGANEKLFF

abundance: .
v_gene: TRBV6-5
j_gene: TRBJ2-7
d_gene: TRBD2
CDR3nt: TGTGCCAGCAGTTACTCGAGTCTAGCGGGCTACGAGCAGTACTTC
CDR3aa: CASSYSSLAGYEQYF

abundance: .
v_gene: TRBV10-1
j_gene: TRBJ2-7
d_gene: .
CDR3nt: TGCGCCAGCAGTGAGAGCAGGGACGAGCAGTACTTC
CDR3aa: CASSESRDEQYF

abundance: .
v_gene: TRBV6-5
j_gene: TRBJ2-1
d_gene: .
CDR3nt: TGTGCCAGCAGCAGGACAGTATACAATGAGCAGTTCTTC
CDR3aa: CASSRTVYNEQFF

abundance: .
v_gene: TRBV5-1
j_gene: TRBJ2-7
d_gene: .
CDR3nt: TGCGCCAGCAGCTTGCAAGACGGGGACTCCTACGAGCAGTACTTC
CDR3aa: CASSLQDGDSYEQYF

abundance: .
v_gene: TRBV5-4
j_gene: TRBJ1-2
d_gene: .
CDR3nt: TGTGCCAGCAGCTATCAGGGTGGGGACTATGGCTACACCTTC
CDR3aa: CASSYQGGDYGYTF